The 22 T cell receptor beta chains reported below all come from one sample, sequenced in a study of control samples from healthy donors and cancer patients. The protocol was immunoSEQ multiplex PCR, while the TCRdb copy is restricted to in-frame clones and leaves out a portion. The sample has 150,000 to 200,000 clones; more than 90% are singletons. Material for sequencing was blood. The receptors stem from a man aged 25-45 years in good health.

The chain couples TRBV27 to TRBJ1-1; 11 bases fit TRBD1. After removal of 7 bases from V and 8 bases from J, the junction contained 15 bases not matched to a gene. CDR1 MNHEY and CDR2 SMNVEV come from the germline V gene (reference sequence). The CDR3 spans 16 residues. Here the CDR3 DNA reads TGTGCCAGCACCACTTGGGGGGACAGGGGGAGAAGGGAAGCTTTCTTT. It encodes CASTTWGDRGRREAFF.

The V gene is TRBV28, the J gene TRBJ1-4; no reliable D call. The germline V and J ends were trimmed by 3 bases and 7 bases, with 12 bases remaining between them. Germline CDR1 MDHEN, CDR2 SYDVKM. The CDR3 extends over 14 amino acids. DNA of the CDR3: TGTGCCAGCAGTTTGATCAGAGGGCCTGAAAAACTGTTTTTT. Translated, it gives CASSLIRGPEKLFF.

V usage is TRBV13 and J usage is TRBJ2-3, with TRBD2 matching 7 bases. The CDR3 has 15 amino acids. The trim removed 6 bases at V and 1 base at J, leaving 7 bases unmatched. CDR1 is PRHDT and CDR2 is FYEKMQ in the germline V gene (reference sequence). The CDR3 sequence is CASSQGGGGTDTQYF. The DNA for the CDR3 is TGTGCCAGCAGTCAAGGCGGGGGAGGCACAGATACGCAGTATTTT. Together with reference TRBV13 and TRBJ2-3, the CDR3 gives the full variable domain: AAGVIQSPRHLIKEKRETATLKCYPIPRHDTVYWYQQGPGQDPQFLISFYEKMQSDKGSIPDRFSAQQFSDYHSELNMSSLELGDSALYFCASSQGGGGTDTQYFGPGTRLTVL.

The chain has TRBV27 and TRBJ2-7, with TRBD1 matching over 9 bases. The V gene's germline CDR1 is MNHEY and CDR2 SMNVEV (reference sequence). CDR3 length: 15 amino acids. With V trimmed by 0 bases and J by 3 bases, 3 bases remained unmatched. The CDR3 sequence: CASSLSDRGFYEQYF. As DNA, the CDR3 is TGTGCCAGCAGTTTATCGGACAGGGGTTTCTACGAGCAGTACTTC.

This clone was detected only once. This rearrangement joins TRBV9 to TRBJ1-4; no reliable D call. This CDR3 comprises 14 residues. The V gene's germline CDR1 is SGDLS and CDR2 YYNGEE. The V and J ends lost 0 bases and 3 bases respectively, with 6 bases between them. This chain's CDR3 is CASSVAGPNEKLFF. In nucleotides, the CDR3 is TGTGCCAGCAGCGTAGCCGGGCCTAATGAAAAACTGTTTTTT.

The rearrangement links TRBV12-3 or TRBV12-4 to TRBJ1-2, with D perhaps TRBD1 (5 bases). Trimming pared 6 bases from V and 4 bases from J, leaving 12 bases between. The CDR3 is made up of 13 amino acids. The CDR3, as DNA: TGTGCCAGCAGGAGGGCAGGGAGCTATGGCTACACCTTC. Its protein is CASRRAGSYGYTF.

The V call is TRBV5-1, the J call TRBJ2-3; no reliable D call. The CDR3 is made up of 14 amino acids. Germline lookup yields CDR1 SGHRS and CDR2 YFSETQ. Trimming left V 3 bases short and J 2 bases short, with 10 bases between. This CDR3 is CASSSSSPTDTQYF. DNA for the CDR3: TGCGCCAGCAGCTCATCCAGCCCCACAGATACGCAGTATTTT.

The chain has TRBV6-5 and TRBJ1-2; no clear D. V was pared by 2 bases and J by 6 bases, with 7 bases between. Germline lookup yields CDR1 MNHEY and CDR2 SVGAGI. The CDR3 has 12 amino acids. The DNA of the CDR3 is TGTGCCAGCAGTTACGTTAGACATGGCTACACCTTC. It specifies CASSYVRHGYTF.

The V and J genes are TRBV27 and TRBJ2-1; D is possibly TRBD2 (6 bases). The CDR3 extends over 17 amino acids. From germline, CDR1 is MNHEY and CDR2 SMNVEV (reference sequence). V lost 6 bases and J 0 bases, leaving 18 bases between the germline ends. DNA of the CDR3: TGTGCCAGCAGGAAAAGTACTAGCTCCAGCTCCTACAATGAGCAGTTCTTC. Translated, it gives CASRKSTSSSSYNEQFF.

V and J are TRBV28 and TRBJ2-1; the D is unclear. The germline V and J ends were trimmed by 4 bases and 4 bases, with 17 bases remaining between them. This CDR3 comprises 16 residues. Germline-derived CDR1 and CDR2 are MDHEN and SYDVKM. CDR3 region: CASSSSLTGKYNEQFF. CDR3 in DNA: TGTGCCAGCAGTTCCAGCCTAACTGGAAAGTACAATGAGCAGTTCTTC. Supplemented by reference TRBV28 and TRBJ2-1, the full variable domain reads DVKVTQSSRYLVKRTGEKVFLECVQDMDHENMFWYRQDPGLGLRLIYFSYDVKMKEKGDIPEGYSVSREKKERFSLILESASTNQTSMYLCASSSSLTGKYNEQFFGPGTRLTVL.

This clone occurred once. The genes are TRBV18 and TRBJ1-3, with D hard to call. CDR3 length: 15 amino acids. Trimming cost V 3 bases and J 2 bases, with 11 bases left between them. Germline loops: CDR1 KGHSH, CDR2 LQKENI. The CDR3 sequence is CASSPGPGAGNTIYF. The CDR3 DNA reads as TGTGCCAGCTCACCCGGACCTGGGGCTGGAAACACCATATATTTT.

The DNA of the CDR3 is TGTGCCAGTAGTATACTAGCGGGAGGTGAGCAGTTCTTC. As protein: CASSILAGGEQFF. J is TRBJ2-1 and V is TRBV19; 11 nucleotides align to TRBD2. V shed 2 bases and J 9 bases; nucleotides not matched to a gene: 0. Per the germline V gene, CDR1 is LNHDA and CDR2 is SQIVND (reference sequence). The CDR3 runs to 13 residues.

The chain employs TRBV29-1 and TRBJ2-1, with D possibly matching TRBD1 (6 bases). The CDR3 has 12 residues. V was trimmed by 1 base and J by 10 bases, leaving 11 bases between them. Germline CDR1 is SQVTM and CDR2 is ANQGSEA. Here the CDR3 reads CSVEGQAKEQFF. The DNA of the CDR3 is TGCAGCGTTGAAGGACAGGCCAAAGAGCAGTTCTTC.

This chain links TRBV24-1 with TRBJ2-1; 7 bases map to TRBD1. Trimming took 2 bases from V and 3 from J; bases not matched to a gene: 6. Germline lookup yields CDR1 KGHDR and CDR2 SFDVKD. The CDR3 spans 16 residues. The CDR3 reads CATSDSRGQNYNEQFF. The CDR3 DNA follows: TGTGCCACCAGTGATTCCCGGGGACAGAACTACAATGAGCAGTTCTTC.

The chain has TRBV10-3 and TRBJ1-2; D unresolved. Trimming pared 10 bases from V and 7 bases from J, leaving 16 bases between. This CDR3 is 12 amino acids long. The germline gives CDR1 ENHRY, CDR2 SYGVKD. CDR3 loop: CATRREKSGYTF. Here the CDR3 DNA reads TGTGCCACCAGAAGGGAGAAGAGTGGCTACACCTTC.

This chain connects TRBV20-1 to TRBJ1-3; the D gene is possibly TRBD1 (5 bases). This CDR3 is built from 15 residues. Trimming shortened V by 3 bases and J by 0 bases, and 12 bases separated the two germline ends. Germline V gene sequence: CDR1 DFQATT, CDR2 SNEGSKA (reference sequence). CDR3 nucleotides: TGCAGTGCTAGTCCGGGGACTCGCTCTGGAAACACCATATATTTT. It translates to CSASPGTRSGNTIYF.

This clone appeared once. The chain joins TRBV12-3 or TRBV12-4 to TRBJ1-2, with D possibly matching TRBD1 (5 bases). The germline V and J ends were trimmed by 6 bases and 8 bases, with 13 bases remaining between them. The CDR3 sequence is 12 residues long. In DNA, the CDR3 is TGTGCCAGCAGCCGACAGCGGCTCGGCTACACCTTC. Translated: CASSRQRLGYTF.

This clone was observed once. The V and J genes are TRBV6-2 or TRBV6-3 and TRBJ1-5, with D hard to call. The CDR3 length is 16 residues. The V gene's germline CDR1 is MNHEY and CDR2 SVGEGT. V was shortened by 6 bases and J by 3 bases, with 18 bases between the two germline ends. The CDR3 DNA reads as TGTGCCAGCAGCCCTTATTTTGGGAGCAACAATCAGCCCCAGCATTTT. It specifies CASSPYFGSNNQPQHF.

The V call is TRBV28, the J call TRBJ2-7, with TRBD2 matching 7 bases. The CDR3 has 15 residues. Germline lookup yields CDR1 MDHEN and CDR2 SYDVKM. Trimming took 3 bases from V and 6 from J; bases not matched to a gene: 11. The CDR3 DNA reads as TGTGCCAGCAGTTTCCGAGGAGGGAGGGCCGGCGAGCAGTACTTC. The encoded protein is CASSFRGGRAGEQYF.

The chain carries TRBV20-1 and TRBJ2-3; D remains unclear. The CDR3 is 13 amino acids. CDR1 is DFQATT, CDR2 SNEGSKA, per germline (reference sequence). The V end was cut by 3 bases, the J end by 8 bases, with 15 bases between. The CDR3, as DNA: TGCAGTGCTAGTCCCCCCCTTCTGGGTACGCAGTATTTT. Translated, it gives CSASPPLLGTQYF.

As for this clone: The same CDR3 can be traced to other DNA sequences in this sample. CDR3 region: CASSLTSGAYNEQFF. CDR3 bases: TGTGCCAGCAGCTTGACTAGCGGGGCGTACAATGAGCAGTTCTTC. The V call is TRBV7-2, the J call TRBJ2-1; 11 bases match TRBD2. V was pared by 3 bases and J by 4 bases, with 2 bases of the junction left unmatched. CDR1 and CDR2 from the germline V gene are SGHTA and FQGNSA. CDR3 length: 15 amino acids.

V is TRBV30 and J is TRBJ1-2; D uncertain. The CDR3 contains 13 residues. Trimming cost V 1 base and J 3 bases, with 9 bases left between them. Germline values: CDR1 GTSNPN, CDR2 SVGIG (reference sequence). The CDR3 reads CAWSGTAYYGYTF. CDR3 DNA sequence: TGTGCCTGGAGTGGTACAGCGTACTATGGCTACACCTTC.